This T cell receptor beta chain was profiled in a study of shared clonotypes between healthy human individuals. Study conclusions and caveats: The study drew on few donors, limiting represented genetic and exposure-history diversity.

As for this clone: What it binds is unknown.

Assay used: immunoSEQ multiplex PCR; TCRdb lists only in-frame clones, some missing. The profile shows around 700,000 clones, approximately 79% of them singletons. Trimming at V came to 3 bases and at J to 1 base, leaving 13 bases not matched to a gene. CDR1 is GTSNPN, CDR2 SVGIG, per germline (reference sequence). The CDR3 totals 17 residues. The receptor's source is a woman aged 25 to 39 in good health. Material: memory CD4+ T cells sorted from blood. Subset reported: CD45RA-negative fraction. V usage is TRBV30 and J usage is TRBJ2-3, with TRBD2 identical over 7 bases. Here the CDR3 DNA reads TGTGCCTGGAGGGTTCTCCGCGGGAGAGGCGGCACAGATACGCAGTATTTT. Its protein product is CAWRVLRGRGGTDTQYF.